Sequencing of this T cell receptor (beta chain) was carried out in a study of Graves' ophthalmopathy and Graves' hyperthyroidism. This CDR3 is built from 15 residues. Trimming cost V 7 bases and J 3 bases; bases outside gene matches: 9. The germline CDR1 and CDR2 sequences are MNHNS and SASEGT. Remarks on this clonotype: Its antigen is undetermined.

Ophthalmopathy donors were characterized by moderate-to-severe activity, CAS of at least 3, NOSPECS of at least 4, and duration under 3 months. The sequenced template was RNA, covering the TCR beta CDR3 region. The library came from an HTBI-primed first-round RT-PCR and a second-round multiplex PCR. Using its own MiXCR run on the multiplex PCR reads, TCRdb lists one record per CDR3 protein. The sample includes roughly 500,000 distinct CDR3 sequences, over 13% of them seen just once. General study results and limits: Between ophthalmopathy and stable hyperthyroidism, a 13-signature model drew a separation with nearly 90% sensitivity and 81.08% specificity.

The TCR sequence derives from a woman aged 25 to 39 with Graves' ophthalmopathy. This chain connects TRBV6-1 to TRBJ2-5; 9 positions agree with TRBD1. The sample comprised blood. As DNA, the CDR3 is TGTGCCAGCAAGCGAGAGGACAGGGGAGAAGAGACCCAGTACTTC. Its protein is CASKREDRGEETQYF.